This TCR beta chain comes out of a study of T-cell reconstitution after alpha-beta-depleted transplantation in children. Trimming took 0 bases from V and 1 from J; bases not matched to a gene: 1. CDR1 and CDR2 from the germline V gene are SGDLS and YYNGEE. The length of the CDR3 is 15 residues. This clonotype was detected ten times or more. What it binds is unknown. The study's findings and limits: Diversity and T-cell counts at one year after transplant derived mostly from new T cells.

Unique molecular identifiers were used to barcode this TCRbeta library. TCRdb reprocessed the PCR reads with MiXCR, giving one entry per CDR3 protein. The repertoire holds about 300,000 distinct CDR3 sequences, with roughly a tenth as singletons. This sequence originates from a boy under two years old with acute myeloid leukemia, due to receive a stem cell transplant. The sequences come from PBMCs, collected before TCRalphabeta/CD19-depleted stem cell transplant. This chain links TRBV9 with TRBJ1-1; 9 bases line up with TRBD1. The CDR3 region is CASSVETGGNTEAFF. In DNA form, the CDR3 reads TGTGCCAGCAGCGTAGAGACAGGGGGGAACACTGAAGCTTTCTTT.